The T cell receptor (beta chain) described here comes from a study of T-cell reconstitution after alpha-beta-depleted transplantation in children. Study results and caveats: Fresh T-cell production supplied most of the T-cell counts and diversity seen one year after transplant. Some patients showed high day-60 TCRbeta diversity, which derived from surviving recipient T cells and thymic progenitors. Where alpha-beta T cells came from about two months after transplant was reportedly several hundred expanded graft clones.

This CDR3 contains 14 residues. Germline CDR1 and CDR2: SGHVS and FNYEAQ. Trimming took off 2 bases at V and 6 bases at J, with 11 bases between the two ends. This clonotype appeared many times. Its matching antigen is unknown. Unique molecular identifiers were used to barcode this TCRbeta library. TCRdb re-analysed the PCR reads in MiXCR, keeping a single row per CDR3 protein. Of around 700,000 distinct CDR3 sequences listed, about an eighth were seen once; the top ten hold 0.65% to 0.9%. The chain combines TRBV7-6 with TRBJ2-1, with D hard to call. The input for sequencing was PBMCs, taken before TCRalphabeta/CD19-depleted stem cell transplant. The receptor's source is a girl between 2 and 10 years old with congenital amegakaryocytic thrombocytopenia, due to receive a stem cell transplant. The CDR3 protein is CASSLTPTGNEQFF. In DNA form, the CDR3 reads TGTGCCAGCAGCTTAACTCCGACGGGCAATGAGCAGTTCTTC.